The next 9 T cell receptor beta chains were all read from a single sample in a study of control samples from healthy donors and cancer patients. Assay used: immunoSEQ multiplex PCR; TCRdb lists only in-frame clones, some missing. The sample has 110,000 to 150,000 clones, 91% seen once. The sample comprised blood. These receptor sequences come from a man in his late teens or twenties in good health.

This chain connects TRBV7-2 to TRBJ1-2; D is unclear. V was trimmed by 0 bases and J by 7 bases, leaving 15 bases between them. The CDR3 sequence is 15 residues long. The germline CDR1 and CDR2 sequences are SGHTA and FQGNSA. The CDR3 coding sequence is TGTGCCAGCAGCTTAGCGTCCCGGGTTGAGGGTGGCTACACCTTC. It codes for CASSLASRVEGGYTF.

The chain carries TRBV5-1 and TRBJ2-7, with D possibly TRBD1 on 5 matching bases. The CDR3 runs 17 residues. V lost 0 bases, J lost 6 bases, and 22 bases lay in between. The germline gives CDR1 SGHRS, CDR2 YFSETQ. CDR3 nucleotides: TGCGCCAGCAGCTTGGTCGGAATGAAGGCCCTAACAGGCGAGCAGTACTTC. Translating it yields CASSLVGMKALTGEQYF.

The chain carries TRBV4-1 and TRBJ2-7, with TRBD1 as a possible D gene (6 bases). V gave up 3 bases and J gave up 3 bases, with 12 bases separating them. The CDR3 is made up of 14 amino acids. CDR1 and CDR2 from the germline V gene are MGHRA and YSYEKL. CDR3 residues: CASSHTTGNYEQYF. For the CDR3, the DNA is TGCGCCAGCAGCCACACTACAGGGAACTACGAGCAGTACTTC.

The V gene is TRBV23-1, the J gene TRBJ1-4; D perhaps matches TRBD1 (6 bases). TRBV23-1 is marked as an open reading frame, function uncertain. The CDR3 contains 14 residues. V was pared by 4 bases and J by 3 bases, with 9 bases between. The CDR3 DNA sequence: TGCGCCAGCAGTCTCAGGGGACCTAATGAAAAACTGTTTTTT. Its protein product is CASSLRGPNEKLFF.

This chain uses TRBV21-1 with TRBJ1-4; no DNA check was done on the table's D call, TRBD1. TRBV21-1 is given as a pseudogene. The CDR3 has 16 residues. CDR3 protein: CASSAMTVPTNEKLFF. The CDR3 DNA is TGTGCCAGCAGCGCCATGACAGTCCCAACTAATGAAAAACTGTTTTTT.

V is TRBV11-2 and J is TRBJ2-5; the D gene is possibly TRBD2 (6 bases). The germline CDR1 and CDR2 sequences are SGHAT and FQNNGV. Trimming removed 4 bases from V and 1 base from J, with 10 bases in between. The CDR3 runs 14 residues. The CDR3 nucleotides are TGTGCCAGCAGCTCTATCGGGGGCCAAGAGACCCAGTACTTC. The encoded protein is CASSSIGGQETQYF.

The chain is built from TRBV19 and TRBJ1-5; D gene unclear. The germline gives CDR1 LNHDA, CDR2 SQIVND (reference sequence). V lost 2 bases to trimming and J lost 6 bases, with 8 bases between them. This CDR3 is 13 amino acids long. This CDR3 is CASSINYGQPQHF. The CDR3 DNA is TGTGCCAGTAGTATAAACTACGGTCAGCCCCAGCATTTT.

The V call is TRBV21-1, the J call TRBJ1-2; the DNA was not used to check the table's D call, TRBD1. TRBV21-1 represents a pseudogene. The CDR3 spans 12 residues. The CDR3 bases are TGTGCCAGCAGCTTCCGACAGGGTGGCTACACCTTC. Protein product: CASSFRQGGYTF.

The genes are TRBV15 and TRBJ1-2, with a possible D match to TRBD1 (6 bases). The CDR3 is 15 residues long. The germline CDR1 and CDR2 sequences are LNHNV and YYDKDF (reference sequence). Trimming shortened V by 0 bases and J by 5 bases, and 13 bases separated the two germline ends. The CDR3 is CATSREGDMRYGYTF. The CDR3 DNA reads TGTGCCACCAGCAGAGAAGGGGACATGCGTTATGGCTACACCTTC.